The following is a TCR beta chain sequence with its context. This clone was found once. The antigen it recognizes is unknown. No base qualities exist here, and no much larger clone lies one base off it. This entry comes from a study of blood T cell repertoires in COVID-19 (dated by TCRdb to between 2020 and 2021). Study-level background: Samples from collaborators originated in the United States, Italy and Spain and spanned both the acute and convalescent phases of COVID-19. The prospective study material was composed of cDNA or gDNA derived from T cells, B-cell-depleted T cells, or PBMCs. Deeply sampled blood TCRbeta repertoires from subjects exposed to, actively infected with, or recovered from COVID-19 were included in the dataset. The repertoires were released in a freely available public database meant as a resource for research on the immune response to SARS-CoV-2. Samples were obtained from the ongoing ImmuneRACE study (first 160 participants) and from about 1,300 subjects provided by 6 global collaborators. A de-identified subject ID, COVID-19 status, age in years and sex were almost always included in the sample metadata. HLA class I and class II types, where available, came from metadata supplied by the sample provider rather than from assay-based typing.

Taken from cysteine to phenylalanine, the CDR3 has 14 residues. Just CDR3 DNA is preserved here, 42 bases in frame from base 1. Looking up the germline V gene yields CDR1 KGHSH and CDR2 LQKENI. V lost 5 bases and J lost 0 bases; the stretch between them is 11 bases long. Paper-wide results and their limitations: How much clinical and demographic metadata was included differed by source and by participant, and the metadata was provided uncurated.

TCRbeta CDR3 regions were amplified from genomic DNA using the immunoSEQ Assay, a bias-controlled multiplex PCR. The paper's processing steps were these. The number of nucleated cells in each sample was estimated from the amplification of reference gene primers within the assay. Sequence reads were collapsed and filtered to measure the absolute abundance of every unique TCRbeta CDR3 rearrangement. For each sample, productive Simpson clonality was calculated by taking the square root of Simpson's diversity index across productive rearrangements. TCRdb's version of the immuneACCESS table is confined to in-frame rearrangements and falls short of the full clone set. An unresolved V gene accounts for under half of the shortfall where checked; the remainder is of unknown origin. V and J calls and clone size are as listed in that table; D and trimming were resolved from the DNA. The sample table shows hundreds of thousands of clones, and around 87% are seen once. The top ten clones comprise about 6.3% of the sample.

At one collaborating source in Seattle, patients were enrolled during active infection and were followed longitudinally through the course of disease. Each collaborating institution followed its own protocols to collect whole blood in K2EDTA tubes. For TCRbeta analysis, collaborators shipped samples in one of three forms: frozen whole blood, isolated PBMCs, or DNA extracted from either of those sample types. The sequencing sample was made of peripheral blood. The V and J segments used are TRBV18 and TRBJ2-7; the D gene remains uncertain. The source is a woman in her forties or fifties with COVID-19, enrolled during active disease. The CDR3 protein: CASSSPENSYEQYF. The DNA sequence reads TGTGCCAGCTCATCTCCCGAGAACTCCTACGAGCAGTACTTC. Reference TRBV18 and TRBJ2-7 genes cover what lies past the CDR3, so the full variable domain is NAGVMQNPRHLVRRRGQEARLRCSPMKGHSHVYWYRQLPEEGLKFMVYLQKENIIDESGMPKERFSAEFPKEGPSILRIQQVVRGDSAAYFCASSSPENSYEQYFGPGTRLTVT.